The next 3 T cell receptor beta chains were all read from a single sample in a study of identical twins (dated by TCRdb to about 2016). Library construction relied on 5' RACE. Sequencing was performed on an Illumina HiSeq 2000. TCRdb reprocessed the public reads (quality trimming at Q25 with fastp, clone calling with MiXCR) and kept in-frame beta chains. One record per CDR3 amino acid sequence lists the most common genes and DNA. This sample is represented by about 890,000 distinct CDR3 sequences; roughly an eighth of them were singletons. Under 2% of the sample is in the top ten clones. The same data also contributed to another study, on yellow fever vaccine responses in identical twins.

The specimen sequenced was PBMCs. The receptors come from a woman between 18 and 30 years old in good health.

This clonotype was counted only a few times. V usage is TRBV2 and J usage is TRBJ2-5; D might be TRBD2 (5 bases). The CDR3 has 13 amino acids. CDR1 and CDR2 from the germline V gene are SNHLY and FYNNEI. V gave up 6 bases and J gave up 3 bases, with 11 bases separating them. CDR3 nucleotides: TGTGCCAGCAGGTCCTCCGGGGAAGAGACCCAGTACTTC. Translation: CASRSSGEETQYF.

CDR3: CSASQGTGAKNIQYF. CDR3 in DNA: TGCAGTGCTAGTCAGGGGACAGGGGCCAAAAACATTCAGTACTTC. The genes are TRBV20-1 and TRBJ2-4; 9 bases align to TRBD1. The V gene's germline CDR1 is DFQATT and CDR2 SNEGSKA (reference sequence). V shed 3 bases, J shed 1 base, and the junction held 4 bases outside the gene matches. The CDR3 spans 15 residues.

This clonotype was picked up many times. The CDR3 here is CASSGNQPQHF. Written as DNA, the CDR3 is TGTGCCAGCAGCGGCAATCAGCCCCAGCATTTT. This chain joins TRBV27 and TRBJ1-5; D is unresolved. Germline V gives CDR1 MNHEY, CDR2 SMNVEV (reference sequence). Trimming stripped 6 bases from V and 2 bases from J, with 2 bases between. CDR3 size: 11 residues.